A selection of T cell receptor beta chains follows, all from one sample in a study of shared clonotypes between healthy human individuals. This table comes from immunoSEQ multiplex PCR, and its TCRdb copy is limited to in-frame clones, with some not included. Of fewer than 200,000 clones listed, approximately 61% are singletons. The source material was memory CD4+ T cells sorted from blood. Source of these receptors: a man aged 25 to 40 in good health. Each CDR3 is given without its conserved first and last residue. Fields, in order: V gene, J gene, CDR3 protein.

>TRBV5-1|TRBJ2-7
ASSLETSGMTEQY
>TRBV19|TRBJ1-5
ASSRDQGNQPQH
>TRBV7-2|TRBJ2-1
ASSLVREQF
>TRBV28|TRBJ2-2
ASRRTGTGAAGELF
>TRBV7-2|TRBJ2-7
ASSPRLSSYEQY
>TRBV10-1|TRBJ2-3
ASSFSGPTDTQY
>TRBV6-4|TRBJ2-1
ASSDSTLAGVHEQF
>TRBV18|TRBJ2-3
ASSPRRGQADTQY
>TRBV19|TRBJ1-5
ASSIGQGFTNQPQH
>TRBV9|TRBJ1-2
ASRNSGEGGYT
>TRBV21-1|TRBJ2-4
FFVTGGNIQY
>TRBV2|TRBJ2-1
ASSDWNEQF
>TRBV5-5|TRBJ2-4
ASSFPGGKNIQY
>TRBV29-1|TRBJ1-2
SVLRGKQGYT
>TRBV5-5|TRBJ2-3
ASSRNIAGGEGTQY
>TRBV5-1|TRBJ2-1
ASSPFAGDSYNEQF
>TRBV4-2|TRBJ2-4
ASSPDRGAKNIQY
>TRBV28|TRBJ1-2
ASSQTGQSYGYT
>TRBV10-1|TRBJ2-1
ASSDNFGASAEQF
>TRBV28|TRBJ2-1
ASSPGFSSYNEQF
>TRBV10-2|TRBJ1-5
ASSTGPNQPQH
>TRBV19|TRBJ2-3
ASRRRSSSTDTQY
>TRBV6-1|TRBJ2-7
ASSVDRTYEQY
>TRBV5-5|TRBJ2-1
ASSLTSSSYNEQF
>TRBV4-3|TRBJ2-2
ASSQDIRASANTGELF
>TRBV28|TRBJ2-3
ASGLPGDTQY
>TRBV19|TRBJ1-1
ASNFRPNTEAF
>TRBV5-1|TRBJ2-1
ASSFRRDSEQF
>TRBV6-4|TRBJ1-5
ASRAGQGTPQH
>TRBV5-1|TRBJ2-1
ASSSSSYNEQF
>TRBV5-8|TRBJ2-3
ASRRREVGTDTQY
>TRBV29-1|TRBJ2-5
SVEGQKGETQY
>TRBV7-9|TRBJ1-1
ASSAGRDTEAF
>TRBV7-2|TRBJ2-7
ASSLTGTSQGEQY
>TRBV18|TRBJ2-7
ASSPLAVASEQY
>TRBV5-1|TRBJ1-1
ASSVQPNTEAF
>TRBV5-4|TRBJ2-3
ASSLELSTDTQY
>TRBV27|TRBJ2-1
ASSLRGSLYNEQF
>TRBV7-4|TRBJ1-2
ASSLGRRIHNYGYT
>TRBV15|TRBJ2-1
ATSKLAGPEQF
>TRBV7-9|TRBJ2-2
ASSVDSDSGELF
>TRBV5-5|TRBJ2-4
ASSLGQPGTKNIQY
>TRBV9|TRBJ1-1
ASSGQGAMNTEAF
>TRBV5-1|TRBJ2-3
ASSLGGREDTQY
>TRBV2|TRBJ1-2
ASSERGSSHGYT
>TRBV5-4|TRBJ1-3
ASSQGQGLGYTIY
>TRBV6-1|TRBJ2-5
ASSRDLQETQY
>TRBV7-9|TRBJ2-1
ASSSWTGDNEQF
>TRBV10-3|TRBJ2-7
AISDRLAGVKEQY
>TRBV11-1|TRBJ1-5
ASSLDRDQPQH
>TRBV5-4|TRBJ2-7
ASSSGLAGVEQY
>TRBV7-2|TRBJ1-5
ASSATASNQPQH